The sequence of this TCR beta chain was determined in a study of cytomegalovirus exposure and HLA in healthy donors. Study-wide background: For the roughly 370 genotyped donors, approximately 83% fell within the Caucasian-associated ancestry cluster.

Study results and limitations: Of the V segments, some could not be distinguished, including TRBV6-2 and TRBV6-3, and were excluded. An analysis that came later showed most CMV-associated TCR beta chains appearing HLA-restricted. CMV serostatus stood as the only immune exposure information on hand.

This clone has only one observation. What it binds is not known. Germline V gene lookup returns CDR1 MNHNY and CDR2 SVGAGI (reference sequence). This CDR3 has 14 residues. Trimming took off 2 bases at V and 3 bases at J, with 11 bases between the two ends. PCR involved 60 Vbeta and 13 Jbeta primers. The table came from immunoSEQ multiplex PCR; TCRdb's copy has only in-frame clones and leaves some out. The sample has around 120,000 clones; about three quarters are singletons. The sequenced sample was PBMCs. The source of this sequence is a man aged 55 to 69 in good health and CMV-seropositive. This sequence joins TRBV6-6 and TRBJ2-7; tentatively, D is TRBD1 (5 bases). CDR3 in amino acids: CASSYIQVSYEQYF. The CDR3 DNA sequence: TGTGCCAGCAGTTACATACAGGTTAGCTACGAGCAGTACTTC.